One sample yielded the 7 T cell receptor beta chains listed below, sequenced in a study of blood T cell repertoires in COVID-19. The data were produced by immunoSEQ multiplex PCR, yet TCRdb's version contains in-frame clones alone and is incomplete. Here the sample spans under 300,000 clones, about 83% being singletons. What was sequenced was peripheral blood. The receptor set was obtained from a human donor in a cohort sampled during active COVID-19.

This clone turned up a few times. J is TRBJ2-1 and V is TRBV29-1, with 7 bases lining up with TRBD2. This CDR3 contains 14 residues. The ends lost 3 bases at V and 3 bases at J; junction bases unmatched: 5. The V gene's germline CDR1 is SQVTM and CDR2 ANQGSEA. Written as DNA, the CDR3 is TGCAGCGTTGATGGCGGGAGCTACTACAATGAGCAGTTCTTC. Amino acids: CSVDGGSYYNEQFF.

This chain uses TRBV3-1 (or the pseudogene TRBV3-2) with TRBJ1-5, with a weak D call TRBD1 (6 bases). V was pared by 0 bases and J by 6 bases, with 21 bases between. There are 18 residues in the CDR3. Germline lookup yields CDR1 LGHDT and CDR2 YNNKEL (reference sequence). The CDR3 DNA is TGTGCCAGCAGCCAAGATACGGACGCTACAGGGTACAGTCAGCCCCAGCATTTT. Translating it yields CASSQDTDATGYSQPQHF.

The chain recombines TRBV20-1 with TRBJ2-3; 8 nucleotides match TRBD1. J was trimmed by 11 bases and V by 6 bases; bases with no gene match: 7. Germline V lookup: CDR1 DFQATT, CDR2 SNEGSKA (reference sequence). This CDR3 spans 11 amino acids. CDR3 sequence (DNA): TGCAGTGCCCTGGACAGGGTAAGGCAGTATTTT. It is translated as CSALDRVRQYF.

The DNA for the CDR3 is TGTGCCAGCAGTCCCAGACCGGAGTATAGCAATCAGCCCCAGCATTTT. Its protein is CASSPRPEYSNQPQHF. The rearrangement joins TRBV7-6 to TRBJ1-5; D not certain. V was cut by 6 bases and J by 0 bases, with 15 bases left in between. The CDR3 covers 16 residues. CDR1 is SGHVS and CDR2 is FNYEAQ in the germline V gene.

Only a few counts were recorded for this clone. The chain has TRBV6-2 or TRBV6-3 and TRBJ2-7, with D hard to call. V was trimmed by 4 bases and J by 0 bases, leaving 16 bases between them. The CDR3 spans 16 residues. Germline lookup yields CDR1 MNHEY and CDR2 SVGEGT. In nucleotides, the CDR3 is TGTGCCAGCAGTTCGAGGAAGGCAGCTAGCTCCTACGAGCAGTACTTC. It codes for CASSSRKAASSYEQYF.

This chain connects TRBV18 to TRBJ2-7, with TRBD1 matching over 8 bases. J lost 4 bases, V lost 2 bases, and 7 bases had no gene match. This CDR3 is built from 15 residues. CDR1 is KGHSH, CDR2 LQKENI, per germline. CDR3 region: CASSPSGQGGYEQYF. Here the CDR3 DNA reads TGTGCCAGCTCACCAAGTGGACAGGGTGGGTACGAGCAGTACTTC.

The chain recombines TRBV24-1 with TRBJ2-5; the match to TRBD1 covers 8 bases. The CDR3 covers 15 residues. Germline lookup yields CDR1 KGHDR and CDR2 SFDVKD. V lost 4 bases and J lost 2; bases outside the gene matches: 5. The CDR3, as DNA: TGTGCCACCAGTGAACCTACAGGGGGGCAAGAGACCCAGTACTTC. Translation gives CATSEPTGGQETQYF.